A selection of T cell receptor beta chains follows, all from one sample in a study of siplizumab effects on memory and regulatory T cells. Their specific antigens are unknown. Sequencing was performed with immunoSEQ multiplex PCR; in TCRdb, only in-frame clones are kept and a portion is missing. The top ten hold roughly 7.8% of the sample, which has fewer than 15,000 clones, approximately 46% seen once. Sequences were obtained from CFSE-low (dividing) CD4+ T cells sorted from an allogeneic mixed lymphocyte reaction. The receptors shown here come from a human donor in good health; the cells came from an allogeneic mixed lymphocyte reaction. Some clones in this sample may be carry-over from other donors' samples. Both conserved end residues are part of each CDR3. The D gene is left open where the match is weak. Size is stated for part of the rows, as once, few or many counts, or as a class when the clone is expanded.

CASSRGVSSGEQFF	TGTGCCAGCAGCAGGGGGGTGAGTTCAGGCGAGCAGTTCTTC	-	TRBV9	TRBJ2-1	few
CASSVGGTIVPYNEQFF	TGTGCCAGCAGCGTAGGGGGGACTATCGTGCCCTACAATGAGCAGTTCTTC	TRBD2	TRBV9	TRBJ2-1	-
CASSQDTWVSSYNEQFF	TGCGCCAGCAGCCAAGACACGTGGGTTAGCTCCTACAATGAGCAGTTCTTC	-	TRBV4-1	TRBJ2-1	few
CASSLLRMGVSGNTIYF	TGTGCCAGCAGCTTGCTAAGGATGGGGGTTTCTGGAAACACCATATATTTT	-	TRBV5-8	TRBJ1-3	medium-sized
CASSSRDEQYF	TGTGCCAGCAGTTCGAGGGACGAGCAGTACTTC	-	TRBV28	TRBJ2-7	few
CASSMGVVQNIQYF	TGTGCCAGTAGTATGGGAGTAGTCCAGAACATTCAGTACTTC	-	TRBV19	TRBJ2-4	-
CATSGFETGGGTEAFF	TGTGCCACCAGCGGATTTGAGACAGGGGGTGGAACTGAAGCTTTCTTT	TRBD1	TRBV15	TRBJ1-1	-
CASSLVGLSQETQYF	TGCGCCAGCAGCTTGGTAGGTCTCAGCCAAGAGACCCAGTACTTC	-	TRBV5-1	TRBJ2-5	-
CASSGRQGPYNEQFF	TGTGCCAGCAGTGGCAGACAGGGTCCCTACAATGAGCAGTTCTTC	TRBD1	TRBV2	TRBJ2-1	-
CASSPLGGGYTF	TGTGCCAGCAGCCCCCTCGGGGGAGGCTACACCTTC	-	TRBV6-5	TRBJ1-2	-
CSNREDYGYTF	TGCAGCAACAGAGAAGACTATGGCTACACCTTC	-	TRBV20-1	TRBJ1-2	-